The clone carrying this TCR beta chain has ten or more counts. Naive CD8 T cells were sorted, and the gate applied was CD8+CD4-CCR7+CD45RA+. The sample originates from a study of molecular identifiers for immune sequencing clone quantification. MiXCR was run by TCRdb on the PCR reads, yielding one entry per CDR3 protein. The sample records more than 450,000 distinct CDR3 sequences, about 20% being singletons. The CDR3 runs to 14 residues. Germline V gene sequence: CDR1 SQVTM, CDR2 ANQGSEA. V dropped 6 bases and J dropped 0 bases, with 13 bases sitting between them. Source material: naive CD8+ T cells from blood, with Jurkat cell RNA spiked in. Subset specified: FACS-sorted CD8+CD4-CCR7+CD45RA+ naive T cells. V usage is TRBV29-1 and J usage is TRBJ2-3; D perhaps matches TRBD2 (5 bases). The receptor was derived from a human donor in good health. Some libraries in this study had Jurkat cell RNA spiked in. CDR3 in amino acids: CSVPPSGSTDTQYF. The CDR3 bases are TGCAGCGTCCCCCCCAGCGGAAGCACAGATACGCAGTATTTT.